Sequencing of this TCR beta chain was carried out in a study of shared clonotypes between healthy human individuals. Some clones are missing from TCRdb's copy, which holds only in-frame ones; the method was immunoSEQ multiplex PCR. The sample lists 2 million to 2.5 million clones; nearly 97% were seen once. Looked up from germline, CDR1 is SGHNT and CDR2 is YENEEA. Trimming removed 5 bases at V and 0 bases at J, with 23 bases between. This CDR3 region has 19 residues. This TCR was sampled from a man aged 18 to 30 in good health. The sample consisted of naive CD4+ T cells sorted from blood. The subset here: CD45RA+ positively selected. The chain combines TRBV11-3 with TRBJ2-1, with TRBD1 as a possible D gene (5 bases). CDR3 coding DNA: TGTGCCAGCAGCAGCAGCCCCCTCACAGGCAAGAGCTCCTACAATGAGCAGTTCTTC. Translating gives CASSSSPLTGKSSYNEQFF.